This TCR beta chain was sequenced during a study of OX40 agonist ivuxolimab in advanced cancers. About the research overall: At 0.01 to 10 mg/kg, ivuxolimab was administered intravenously to patients every 2 weeks. Each dose-escalation patient presented with hepatocellular carcinoma, melanoma, renal cell or head and neck cancer.

The protocol was immunoSEQ multiplex PCR, while the TCRdb copy is restricted to in-frame clones and leaves out a portion. The sample holds tens of thousands of clones, 79% seen once. The CDR3 is 13 amino acids. CDR1 and CDR2 from the germline V gene are SGHVS and FQNEAQ. General study results and limits: Antigen targets of the expanded peripheral T cells went undetermined. At doses 0.1 to 3.0 mg/kg, CD4+ and CD8+ clones expanded.

As concerns this clone: Its specificity is not known.

The clonotype was recovered from an adult with an advanced solid tumor such as melanoma, head and neck, liver or kidney cancer. The specimen comprised CD4+ or CD8+ T cells sorted from blood, sampled in a trial of the OX40 agonist ivuxolimab. The V and J genes are TRBV7-8 and TRBJ2-5, with D unresolved. The better agreement between TRBJ2-7 and the DNA end casts doubt on the J call. CDR3 protein: CASSLPGAYEQYF. For the CDR3, the DNA is TGTGCCAGCAGCTTACCCGGAGCCTACGAGCAGTACTTC.